A single sample is the source of the 32 T cell receptor beta chains below, sequenced in a study of molecular identifiers for immune sequencing clone quantification. TCRdb recomputed calls from the PCR reads with MiXCR, one row per CDR3 protein. This table has 100,000 or so distinct CDR3 sequences, around a fifth appearing once. Specimen: naive CD8+ T cells from blood, with Jurkat cell RNA spiked in. The subset: FACS-sorted CD8+CD4-CCR7+CD45RA+ naive T cells. These TCRs come from a human donor in good health. Some libraries in this study had Jurkat cell RNA spiked in.

This clonotype has a handful of counts. The chain links TRBV6-2 or TRBV6-3 to TRBJ2-1, with unresolved D. CDR1 and CDR2 (germline): MNHEY, SVGEGT. The CDR3 has 10 amino acids. V was pared by 7 bases and J by 10 bases, with 8 bases between. CDR3 sequence: CASNGPEQFF. In DNA, the CDR3 is TGTGCCAGCAACGGTCCAGAGCAGTTCTTC.

Many counts were recorded for this clonotype. The rearrangement joins TRBV27 to TRBJ2-7; D tentatively fits TRBD1 or TRBD2 (5 bases each). This CDR3 comprises 12 residues. Trimming removed 5 bases at V and 11 bases at J, with 16 bases between. Germline V gives CDR1 MNHEY, CDR2 SMNVEV (reference sequence). Here the CDR3 DNA reads TGTGCCAGCAGTCCTACTGGGGGAGAGGAGTACTTC. The encoded protein is CASSPTGGEEYF.

This clonotype was recorded many times. The chain has TRBV4-3 and TRBJ2-3; the D gene is possibly TRBD2 (6 bases). The V gene lost 0 bases and the J gene lost 4 bases, with 14 bases spanning the gap. Germline V gene data show CDR1 as LGHNA and CDR2 as YSLEER. CDR3 size: 16 residues. The CDR3 is CASSQDATRGADTQYF. The CDR3 region has the DNA TGCGCCAGCAGCCAAGATGCGACTAGAGGTGCAGATACGCAGTATTTT.

At least ten counts were recorded for this clonotype. The chain carries TRBV24-1 and TRBJ2-2, with 7 bases identical to TRBD1. This CDR3 is 16 amino acids long. The V and J ends lost 5 bases and 0 bases, in that order; junction bases with no gene match: 5. The germline V gene has CDR1 KGHDR and CDR2 SFDVKD. CDR3 amino acids: CATSGVGTANTGELFF. In DNA form, the CDR3 reads TGTGCCACCAGTGGGGTCGGGACAGCGAACACCGGGGAGCTGTTTTTT.

This clonotype was recorded once. A much larger clone differs from this one at a single base, so this may be a read error. This rearrangement joins TRBV4-2 to TRBJ2-7, with D hard to call. This CDR3 has 15 amino acids. From germline, CDR1 is LGHNA and CDR2 YNFKEQ. Trimming cost V 0 bases and J 3 bases, with 12 bases left between them. The CDR3 DNA reads as TGTGCCAGCAGCCAAGACAGGAGACCAGGCTACGAGCAGTACTTC. Its translation: CASSQDRRPGYEQYF.

This clonotype was recorded at least ten times. For the CDR3, the DNA is TGTGCCAGCAGTGGGATCGAGGGGACAAGGGCCTCCACCTTC. Residues: CASSGIEGTRASTF. The chain carries TRBV6-1 and TRBJ1-2; TRBD1 might be the D (6 bases). CDR1 and CDR2 from the germline V gene are MNHNS and SASEGT. This CDR3 has 14 amino acids. V was shortened by 4 bases and J by 13 bases, with 22 bases between the two germline ends.

The chain couples TRBV19 to TRBJ1-1; 10 nucleotides agree with TRBD1. Germline V CDR1 and CDR2: LNHDA, SQIVND (reference sequence). This CDR3 comprises 14 residues. The ends lost 3 bases at V and 8 bases at J; junction bases unmatched: 6. For the CDR3, the DNA is TGTGCCAGTAGTATTGGGGGACAGGGGATCGAAGCTTTCTTT. The encoded protein is CASSIGGQGIEAFF.

This clonotype occurred a few times. The chain couples TRBV6-2 or TRBV6-3 to TRBJ2-7, with TRBD2 matching over 12 bases. Germline loops: CDR1 MNHEY, CDR2 SVGEGT. V dropped 5 bases and J dropped 0; count of bases not matched to a gene: 11. CDR3 length: 18 residues. CDR3 sequence: CASSETSGRTLSSYEQYF. CDR3 DNA: TGTGCCAGCAGTGAAACTAGCGGGAGGACACTGAGCTCCTACGAGCAGTACTTC.

This clonotype was counted many times. The rearrangement links TRBV5-1 to TRBJ2-7; possible D gene TRBD2, 7 bases. V lost 4 bases and J lost 3, with 11 bases in between. Germline values: CDR1 SGHRS, CDR2 YFSETQ. There are 13 residues in the CDR3. The chain's CDR3 is CASSGGASYEQYF. The CDR3 nucleotides read TGCGCCAGCAGCGGGGGGGCCAGCTACGAGCAGTACTTC. The full variable domain, with the rest looked up from reference TRBV5-1 and TRBJ2-7, is KAGVTQTPRYLIKTRGQQVTLSCSPISGHRSVSWYQQTPGQGLQFLFEYFSETQRNKGNFPGRFSGRQFSNSRSEMNVSTLELGDSALYLCASSGGASYEQYFGPGTRLTVT.

This clonotype was counted ten times or more. Written as DNA, the CDR3 is TGTGCCAGCAGCTCCGGGGGGACAGACAGCACAGATACGCAGTATTTT. This encodes CASSSGGTDSTDTQYF. V is TRBV7-9 and J is TRBJ2-3; either TRBD1 or TRBD2 may supply D (7 bases each). The CDR3 extends over 16 amino acids. The germline CDR1 and CDR2 sequences are SEHNR and FQNEAQ (reference sequence). V shed 4 bases and J shed 0 bases, with 14 bases lying between them.

On this clonotype itself: A clone one base away is much larger, so this may be a read error. The chain uses TRBV5-1 and TRBJ2-5; possibly TRBD1 or TRBD2 for D (5 bases each). The CDR3 runs to 15 residues. Looked up from germline, CDR1 is SGHRS and CDR2 is YFSETQ. The ends were cut back, 2 bases at V and 5 bases at J, with 16 bases in the middle. The CDR3: CASSLGRGHLETQYF. CDR3 DNA: TGCGCCAGCAGCTTAGGACGGGGCCACTTGGAGACCCAGTACTTC.

This clonotype was observed at least ten times. This chain uses TRBV6-5 with TRBJ2-3, with 9 nucleotides matching TRBD2. The J segment lost 1 base and the V segment lost 7 bases, leaving 12 bases of the junction unmatched. This CDR3 region has 17 residues. Germline loops: CDR1 MNHEY, CDR2 SVGAGI. CDR3 nucleotides: TGTGCCAGCACTGGGGGTAGCGGGGGTGACGGCACAGATACGCAGTATTTT. It specifies CASTGGSGGDGTDTQYF.

This clonotype came up many times. This chain joins TRBV6-2 or TRBV6-3 and TRBJ2-7; 9 bases agree with TRBD1. In germline, CDR1 is MNHEY, CDR2 SVGEGT. The CDR3 totals 13 residues. V dropped 5 bases and J dropped 6; count of bases not matched to a gene: 5. The CDR3 here is CASSGGTGIEQYF. DNA for the CDR3: TGTGCCAGCAGTGGCGGGACAGGGATCGAGCAGTACTTC.

Comment on this clonotype: The CDR3 ends on some other residue instead of the conserved phenylalanine or tryptophan, so this is likely a read error. The rearrangement links TRBV6-1 to TRBJ1-1; weak D call: TRBD1 (6 bases). CDR1 is MNHNS, CDR2 SASEGT, per germline. V lost 11 bases to trimming and J lost 5 bases, with 18 bases between them. The CDR3 totals 13 residues. CDR3 nucleotides: TGTGCCGGCCGGGACACCGCGAATACTGAAGCTTTCCTT. It translates to CAGRDTANTEAFL.

There are many counts of this clonotype. The rearrangement uses TRBV12-3 or TRBV12-4 and TRBJ2-1; D unresolved. The CDR3 extends over 17 amino acids. V was pared by 8 bases and J by 2 bases, with 22 bases between. In nucleotides, the CDR3 is TGTGCCAGCTCAACGCAGCTAAGGTCTCAGGCCTACAATGAGCAGTTCTTC. Translated: CASSTQLRSQAYNEQFF.

There are many counts of this clonotype. This rearrangement joins TRBV9 to TRBJ2-2; D unresolved. V was shortened by 3 bases and J by 1 base, with 4 bases between the two germline ends. The CDR3 sequence is 13 residues long. Germline CDR1 reads SGDLS; CDR2 reads YYNGEE. CDR3 in amino acids: CASSDENTGELFF. The CDR3 nucleotides read TGTGCCAGCAGCGACGAGAACACCGGGGAGCTGTTTTTT.

V gene TRBV2 combines with J gene TRBJ2-7, with D perhaps TRBD1 or TRBD2 (5 bases each). From germline, CDR1 is SNHLY and CDR2 FYNNEI. This CDR3 spans 13 amino acids. Trimming removed 8 bases from V and 3 bases from J, with 14 bases in between. The CDR3 sequence: CASDSRGSYEQYF. The CDR3 DNA sequence: TGTGCCAGCGATTCGAGGGGTAGCTACGAGCAGTACTTC. Variable domain in full (rest from reference TRBV2 and TRBJ2-7): EPEVTQTPSHQVTQMGQEVILRCVPISNHLYFYWYRQILGQKVEFLVSFYNNEISEKSEIFDDQFSVERPDGSNFTLKIRSTKLEDSAMYFCASDSRGSYEQYFGPGTRLTVT.

This clonotype was detected ten times or more. The genes are TRBV13 and TRBJ1-1; D gene ambiguous. The germline V gene has CDR1 PRHDT and CDR2 FYEKMQ (reference sequence). CDR3 length: 13 amino acids. Between the trimmed V and J ends, which lost 3 bases and 3 bases, there was a span of 8 bases. The CDR3 DNA is TGTGCCAGCAGCTTTTTGCTGGACACTGAAGCTTTCTTT. Its translation: CASSFLLDTEAFF.

Points on this clonotype: An end of the junction differs from the germline gene, which may be a read error. The V call is TRBV29-1, the J call TRBJ2-2; D might be TRBD2 (5 bases). The CDR3 totals 12 residues. Germline V gene sequence: CDR1 SQVTM, CDR2 ANQGSEA. In DNA, the CDR3 is TGCAGCGTTGAACAGAACACCGGGGAGCCGTTTTTT. Its protein is CSVEQNTGEPFF.

This clonotype was observed many times. The chain combines TRBV2 with TRBJ2-5; D remains unclear. Trimming took 1 base from V and 5 from J, leaving 2 bases between them. The CDR3 runs 11 residues. CDR1 and CDR2 from the germline V gene are SNHLY and FYNNEI. The CDR3 region is CASSEGETQYF. The CDR3 bases are TGTGCCAGCAGTGAAGGGGAGACCCAGTACTTC.

This clonotype appeared many times. The rearrangement links TRBV14 to TRBJ2-5, with 7 bases fitting TRBD1. Germline V gene sequence: CDR1 SGHDN, CDR2 FVKESK. The CDR3 is 14 amino acids. The ends lost 4 bases at V and 5 bases at J; junction bases unmatched: 7. The CDR3 region has the DNA TGTGCCAGCAGCCTGCCCGGGACAGTGGAGACCCAGTACTTC. This encodes CASSLPGTVETQYF.

This clonotype was counted only a few times. The chain uses TRBV19 and TRBJ2-1; D tentatively fits TRBD1 or TRBD2 (5 bases each). The CDR3 runs to 14 residues. Germline V gives CDR1 LNHDA, CDR2 SQIVND (reference sequence). Trimming cost V 10 bases and J 0 bases, with 13 bases left between them. CDR3 nucleotides: TGTGCCACGGATGCAGGGAGCTCCTACAATGAGCAGTTCTTC. It translates to CATDAGSSYNEQFF.

The sample holds one count of this clonotype. This may stem from a read error, because a much larger clone lies one nucleotide away. The gene calls are TRBV28 and TRBJ2-1; 7 bases match TRBD1. The length of the CDR3 is 17 residues. Trimming at V came to 3 bases and at J to 3 bases, leaving 11 bases not matched to a gene. The germline CDR1 and CDR2 sequences are MDHEN and SYDVKM. Here the CDR3 reads CASSLVRDRGYYNEQFF. In DNA form, the CDR3 reads TGTGCCAGCAGTTTGGTCCGGGACAGAGGGTACTACAATGAGCAGTTCTTC.

This clonotype was counted at least ten times. V gene TRBV27 combines with J gene TRBJ2-2; possible D gene TRBD1, 5 bases. Trimming shortened V by 1 base and J by 1 base, and 13 bases separated the two germline ends. Germline V gene sequence: CDR1 MNHEY, CDR2 SMNVEV (reference sequence). This CDR3 is built from 17 residues. The CDR3 reads CASSLYARTGNTGELFF. The CDR3 DNA reads as TGTGCCAGCAGTTTATATGCCCGAACAGGGAACACCGGGGAGCTGTTTTTT.

In the case of this clonotype: This may be a read error, as it is one base from a much larger clone. The V gene is TRBV27, the J gene TRBJ1-5; D gene uncertain. Germline V gene data show CDR1 as MNHEY and CDR2 as SMNVEV (reference sequence). V was cut by 2 bases and J by 14 bases, with 16 bases left in between. There are 13 residues in the CDR3. CDR3 sequence: CASSLGGVSVEHF. For the CDR3, the DNA is TGTGCCAGCAGTTTAGGAGGCGTATCCGTCGAGCATTTT.

This clonotype has ten or more counts. J is TRBJ1-1 and V is TRBV7-8, with unresolved D. V lost 4 bases and J lost 4, with 16 bases in between. The length of the CDR3 is 15 residues. Germline CDR1 reads SGHVS; CDR2 reads FQNEAQ. CDR3 sequence reads: CASSSPGPRGTEAFF. CDR3 DNA: TGTGCCAGCAGCTCACCGGGCCCTCGAGGCACTGAAGCTTTCTTT.

J is TRBJ2-5 and V is TRBV21-1. TRBV21-1 is a documented pseudogene. CDR3 size: 13 residues. This CDR3 reads CASSKGPNETQYF. Written as DNA, the CDR3 is TGTGCCAGCAGCAAAGGACCGAACGAGACCCAGTACTTC.

Concerning this clonotype: Possible read error: a much larger clone is one base away. The rearrangement uses TRBV25-1 and TRBJ2-5; D not resolved. Germline CDR1 MGHDK, CDR2 SYGVNS. Trimming left V 2 bases short and J 4 bases short, with 5 bases between. CDR3 size: 12 residues. The CDR3 protein is CASSEHGETQYF. The DNA for the CDR3 is TGTGCCAGCAGTGAACACGGAGAGACCCAGTACTTC.

This chain connects TRBV5-4 to TRBJ2-7; D is unresolved. Trimming removed 2 bases from V and 2 bases from J, with 8 bases in between. This CDR3 region has 13 residues. The V gene's germline CDR1 is SGHNT and CDR2 YYREEE (reference sequence). CDR3 amino acids: CASSLGKAYEQYF. The CDR3 DNA is TGTGCCAGCAGCTTAGGCAAAGCCTACGAGCAGTACTTC.

As to this clonotype: A much larger clonotype is one base distant, so this may be a read error. The chain employs TRBV5-3 and TRBJ2-3; D remains ambiguous. TRBV5-3 is identified as an open reading frame with a role that is uncertain. This CDR3 is built from 14 residues. DNA for the CDR3: TGTGCCAGCAGCCAAGCCCGACTCCGAGATGCGCAGTATTTT. Protein product: CASSQARLRDAQYF.

Details on this clonotype: One base away lies a much larger clone, so this may be a sequencing read error. The rearrangement uses TRBV11-2 and TRBJ2-5; TRBD2 agrees at 13 bases. This CDR3 region has 15 residues. Per germline, CDR1 SGHAT and CDR2 FQNNGV. CDR3 sequence: CASSPGLAGRETQHF. CDR3 sequence (DNA): TGTGCCAGCAGCCCGGGACTAGCGGGGAGAGAGACCCAGCACTTC. Filled out from reference TRBV11-2 and TRBJ2-5, the complete variable domain reads EAGVAQSPRYKIIEKRQSVAFWCNPISGHATLYWYQQILGQGPKLLIQFQNNGVVDDSQLPKDRFSAERLKGVDSTLKIQPAKLEDSAVYLCASSPGLAGRETQHFGPGTRLLVL.

The sample holds many counts of this clonotype. The rearrangement uses TRBV5-1 and TRBJ2-1; D unresolved. V dropped 0 bases and J dropped 2 bases, with 9 bases sitting between them. Germline lookup yields CDR1 SGHRS and CDR2 YFSETQ. The CDR3 runs to 15 residues. In DNA, the CDR3 is TGCGCCAGCAGCTTGGCCCTGCCAACCTACAATGAGCAGTTCTTC. Protein sequence: CASSLALPTYNEQFF.